These 31 T cell receptor beta chains share one sample of origin, sequenced in a study of vaccination and CD4 T cells after COVID-19. Treatment here: roughly 10-day PBMC culture with coronavirus spike peptide pools or control peptides (ViraFEST assay). Their antigen targets remain unknown. Oncomine TCR Beta short-read sequencing was applied to DNA from cultured CD4+ T cells. TCRdb analysed the PCR reads with MiXCR anew, one entry per CDR3 protein. The sample consists of about 20,000 distinct CDR3 sequences, 45% to 60% of them appearing once. The sequencing sample was made of CD4+ T cells from blood, cultured in vitro. These receptors were taken from a human donor who had recovered from COVID-19.

This clonotype came up a few times. The rearrangement links TRBV12-3 or TRBV12-4 to TRBJ1-2; D is possibly TRBD1 (6 bases). This CDR3 region has 14 residues. V lost 2 bases to trimming and J lost 7 bases, with 14 bases between them. The CDR3 nucleotides read TGTGCCAGCAGTTTATGGGGCGGGGGCCGTGGCTACACCTTC. This sequence encodes CASSLWGGGRGYTF.

The chain employs TRBV10-2 and TRBJ1-6; D unresolved. Germline assignment: CDR1 WSHSY and CDR2 SAAADI. CDR3 length equals 14 residues. V lost 0 bases, J lost 10 bases, and 10 bases lay in between. In DNA, the CDR3 is TGCGCCAGCAGTGAGTCGGGCATAGAGTCACCCCTCCACTTT. This encodes CASSESGIESPLHF.

This chain connects TRBV6-1 to TRBJ2-2, with D possibly TRBD1 on 5 matching bases. Trimming left V 2 bases short and J 6 bases short, with 13 bases between. This CDR3 is 15 amino acids long. CDR1 and CDR2 from the germline V gene are MNHNS and SASEGT. The CDR3: CASSEFKGWAGELFF. In DNA form, the CDR3 reads TGTGCCAGCAGTGAATTTAAGGGGTGGGCCGGGGAGCTGTTTTTT.

This clonotype was observed a few times. This chain uses TRBV20-1 with TRBJ2-7; 8 bases agree with TRBD2. The CDR3 is 16 residues long. Trimming cost V 0 bases and J 1 base; bases outside gene matches: 8. The germline CDR1 and CDR2 sequences are DFQATT and SNEGSKA (reference sequence). The CDR3 region has the DNA TGCAGTGCTAGAGATATAGGAGCGGGAGATTCCTACGAGCAGTACTTC. It specifies CSARDIGAGDSYEQYF.

This clonotype showed up just a few times. V is TRBV28 and J is TRBJ1-2; 11 bases agree with TRBD1. V gave up 10 bases and J gave up 8 bases; unmatched junction bases: 18. CDR3 size: 16 residues. Germline values: CDR1 MDHEN, CDR2 SYDVKM. This chain's CDR3 is CATINSNPGQGGGYTF. Written as DNA, the CDR3 is TGTGCCACCATAAACTCTAATCCGGGACAGGGGGGAGGCTACACCTTC.

The CDR3 DNA follows: TGTGCCAGCAGTGCGATGGGACTAGCGGGCACCGGGGAGCTGTTTTTT. Translation: CASSAMGLAGTGELFF. This sequence joins TRBV2 and TRBJ2-2; TRBD2 agrees at 12 bases. J gave up 4 bases and V 4 bases, and 4 bases lay outside the gene matches. The CDR3 length is 16 residues. Germline V gene sequence: CDR1 SNHLY, CDR2 FYNNEI.

This chain uses TRBV2 with TRBJ2-6; possible D gene TRBD1, 6 bases. Between the trimmed V and J ends, which lost 2 bases and 4 bases, there was a span of 12 bases. Germline CDR1 and CDR2: SNHLY and FYNNEI. CDR3 length equals 16 residues. This CDR3 is CASSELGGDGANVLTF. DNA for the CDR3: TGTGCCAGCAGTGAATTAGGGGGTGACGGGGCCAACGTCCTGACTTTC.

The genes are TRBV18 and TRBJ2-1; weak D call: TRBD1 (6 bases). Germline V gene lookup returns CDR1 KGHSH and CDR2 LQKENI. With 1 base removed from V and 8 bases from J, the gap between germline ends came to 12 bases. The CDR3 consists of 14 residues. The CDR3 sequence is CASSPLPGADEQFF. In nucleotides, the CDR3 is TGTGCCAGCTCACCACTCCCAGGGGCGGATGAGCAGTTCTTC.

This chain links TRBV20-1 with TRBJ2-7; 7 bases match TRBD2. The V and J ends lost 5 bases and 2 bases, in that order; junction bases with no gene match: 9. The CDR3 is 14 amino acids. CDR1 is DFQATT and CDR2 is SNEGSKA in the germline V gene (reference sequence). This CDR3 reads CSAETPGGTYEQYF. CDR3 DNA: TGCAGTGCTGAAACCCCCGGGGGGACCTACGAGCAGTACTTC.

The CDR3 bases are TGTGCCAGTAGTATAATAATGCCAAGAGGAGGCCACACCTTC. It yields the protein CASSIIMPRGGHTF. The chain employs TRBV19 and TRBJ1-2; D is unclear. CDR3 size: 14 residues. The V gene's germline CDR1 is LNHDA and CDR2 SQIVND (reference sequence). Trimming took off 2 bases at V and 12 bases at J, with 19 bases between the two ends. The variable domain in full, with the rest retrieved from reference TRBV19 and TRBJ1-2, is DGGITQSPKYLFRKEGQNVTLSCEQNLNHDAMYWYRQDPGQGLRLIYYSQIVNDFQKGDIAEGYSVSREKKESFPLTVTSAQKNPTAFYLCASSIIMPRGGHTFGSGTRLTVV.

This clonotype was seen a handful of times. This chain joins TRBV27 and TRBJ1-2; no firm D call. The V and J ends lost 2 bases and 4 bases respectively, with 8 bases between them. Germline V gene sequence: CDR1 MNHEY, CDR2 SMNVEV (reference sequence). This CDR3 spans 13 amino acids. Written as DNA, the CDR3 is TGTGCCAGCAGTTTAGAGGTCGGCTATGGCTACACCTTC. Its translation is CASSLEVGYGYTF.

This chain connects TRBV5-1 to TRBJ2-3; weak D call: TRBD2 (5 bases). The CDR3 consists of 15 residues. V lost 0 bases to trimming and J lost 2 bases, with 10 bases between them. Germline V gene sequence: CDR1 SGHRS, CDR2 YFSETQ. CDR3 region: CASSLAGDPTDTQYF. DNA for the CDR3: TGCGCCAGCAGCTTGGCCGGGGATCCCACAGATACGCAGTATTTT. Based on the CDR3 plus reference TRBV5-1 and TRBJ2-3, the full variable domain is KAGVTQTPRYLIKTRGQQVTLSCSPISGHRSVSWYQQTPGQGLQFLFEYFSETQRNKGNFPGRFSGRQFSNSRSEMNVSTLELGDSALYLCASSLAGDPTDTQYFGPGTRLTVL.

This rearrangement joins TRBV20-1 to TRBJ1-1, with D perhaps TRBD1 (5 bases). Germline CDR1 reads DFQATT; CDR2 reads SNEGSKA (reference sequence). V was clipped by 6 bases and J by 3 bases, with 14 bases between them. This CDR3 contains 13 residues. CDR3 protein: CSASRPGDTEAFF. The DNA of the CDR3 is TGCAGTGCCTCTCGACCGGGGGACACTGAAGCTTTCTTT.

The gene calls are TRBV11-2 and TRBJ2-7; 9 nucleotides line up with TRBD1. The CDR3 has 14 residues. CDR1 is SGHAT, CDR2 FQNNGV, per germline. V dropped 5 bases and J dropped 2; count of bases not matched to a gene: 4. CDR3: CASSPGQGTYEQYF. The CDR3 coding sequence is TGTGCCAGCAGCCCGGGACAGGGAACCTACGAGCAGTACTTC.

This clonotype was found a few times. This rearrangement joins TRBV7-9 to TRBJ1-3; 7 nucleotides match TRBD1. The CDR3 is 17 amino acids. Germline V gives CDR1 SEHNR, CDR2 FQNEAQ (reference sequence). V was pared by 5 bases and J by 2 bases, with 12 bases of the junction left unmatched. In DNA form, the CDR3 reads TGTGCCAGCAGCGACAGACTTTACAGGGGCGCTGGAAACACCATATATTTT. Its translation is CASSDRLYRGAGNTIYF.

The chain joins TRBV5-4 to TRBJ2-1, with D possibly being TRBD2 (5 bases). Trimming pared 1 base from V and 5 bases from J, leaving 10 bases between. Germline V gene data show CDR1 as SGHNT and CDR2 as YYREEE (reference sequence). This CDR3 is 14 amino acids long. The CDR3 here is CASSLIEGNNEQFF. The CDR3 DNA is TGTGCCAGCAGCTTGATTGAGGGAAACAATGAGCAGTTCTTC.

The chain combines TRBV20-1 with TRBJ1-2; 8 bases line up with TRBD1. CDR1 DFQATT and CDR2 SNEGSKA come from the germline V gene (reference sequence). The CDR3 runs 14 residues. The V and J ends lost 0 bases and 4 bases, in that order; junction bases with no gene match: 4. CDR3 sequence reads: CSARDPTGAYGYTF. CDR3 nucleotide sequence: TGCAGTGCTAGAGATCCGACAGGGGCCTATGGCTACACCTTC.

The gene calls are TRBV18 and TRBJ1-5; 7 bases are shared with TRBD1. Germline CDR1 KGHSH, CDR2 LQKENI. CDR3 size: 15 residues. V lost 5 bases and J lost 3; bases outside the gene matches: 7. The CDR3 is CASSTGQVLNQPQHF. The DNA of the CDR3 is TGTGCCAGCTCAACCGGACAGGTCCTCAATCAGCCCCAGCATTTT.

The table lists this clonotype with a few counts. The CDR3 is CASSLAGRRDEQFF. DNA of the CDR3: TGTGCCAGCAGTTTAGCTGGGAGACGGGATGAGCAGTTCTTC. V gene TRBV12-3 or TRBV12-4 combines with J gene TRBJ2-1, with D possibly being TRBD2 (5 bases). V lost 0 bases and J 8 bases, leaving 11 bases between the germline ends. The CDR3 totals 14 residues.

CDR3 nucleotides: TGTGCCAGCAGCTCCCCCCGGTTCGCCAGGGGGCTCACTGAAGCTTTCTTT. Translating it yields CASSSPRFARGLTEAFF. The rearrangement uses TRBV11-1 and TRBJ1-1; 8 bases fit TRBD1. The ends lost 4 bases at V and 4 bases at J; junction bases unmatched: 14. Per the germline V gene, CDR1 is SGHAT and CDR2 is FQDESV (reference sequence). CDR3 size: 17 residues.

The chain couples TRBV14 to TRBJ2-1; TRBD1 matches 8 bases. Germline lookup yields CDR1 SGHDN and CDR2 FVKESK. V lost 6 bases to trimming and J lost 4 bases; unmatched junction nucleotides: 11. This CDR3 contains 16 residues. CDR3 protein: CASSPRTGSQYNEQFF. CDR3 sequence (DNA): TGTGCCAGCAGTCCTAGGACAGGGAGCCAATACAATGAGCAGTTCTTC.

This clonotype was seen a handful of times. The J gene is TRBJ2-7, the V gene TRBV20-1; a weak D match, TRBD2 (6 bases). The V gene's germline CDR1 is DFQATT and CDR2 SNEGSKA (reference sequence). V lost 6 bases to trimming and J lost 4 bases, with 19 bases between them. CDR3 size: 14 residues. The CDR3 region has the DNA TGCAGTGCCCTACCGGGACTTCCCTCTTACGAGCAGTACTTC. As protein: CSALPGLPSYEQYF.

This chain connects TRBV30 to TRBJ2-3; 9 bases agree with TRBD2. Germline CDR1 GTSNPN, CDR2 SVGIG (reference sequence). There are 14 residues in the CDR3. The J segment lost 5 bases and the V segment lost 4 bases, leaving 7 bases of the junction unmatched. The CDR3 is CAWNPSGTLDTQYF. CDR3 DNA sequence: TGTGCCTGGAACCCTAGCGGGACGTTAGATACGCAGTATTTT.

This clonotype was observed a handful of times. This chain links TRBV6-5 with TRBJ2-7; the D is unclear. CDR3 length: 16 residues. The ends were cut back, 0 bases at V and 0 bases at J, with 12 bases in the middle. Germline CDR1 reads MNHEY; CDR2 reads SVGAGI. The CDR3 reads CASSYSTRSLSYEQYF. The CDR3 nucleotides are TGTGCCAGCAGTTACTCGACCAGAAGCCTCTCCTACGAGCAGTACTTC.

The chain combines TRBV6-1 with TRBJ2-1, with D maybe TRBD1 (6 bases). V gave up 6 bases and J gave up 3 bases, with 24 bases separating them. CDR1 and CDR2 (germline): MNHNS, SASEGT. This CDR3 contains 18 residues. CDR3 nucleotide sequence: TGTGCCAGCAGACCTCAGGGGAGCGCGGATCCAAGCTACAATGAGCAGTTCTTC. This encodes CASRPQGSADPSYNEQFF.

The genes are TRBV5-8 and TRBJ1-2, with 9 bases identical to TRBD1. In germline, CDR1 is SGHTS, CDR2 YDEGEE. The junction had 9 bases not matched to a gene; V was cut back by 2 bases and J by 4 bases. The CDR3 extends over 16 amino acids. The DNA for the CDR3 is TGTGCCAGCAGCTTTGGGCCGGGACAGGGCATCTATGGCTACACCTTC. Its protein is CASSFGPGQGIYGYTF.

There are a few counts of this clonotype. The V and J genes are TRBV6-2 or TRBV6-3 and TRBJ2-1; 9 bases line up with TRBD2. Germline CDR1 MNHEY, CDR2 SVGEGT. The CDR3 is made up of 14 amino acids. Trimming removed 6 bases from V and 5 bases from J; junction bases left unmatched: 5. The CDR3, as DNA: TGTGCCAGCAGGCCTATAGCGGGGGACAATGAGCAGTTCTTC. It encodes CASRPIAGDNEQFF.

This clonotype was recorded once. The genes are TRBV19 and TRBJ2-7; TRBD2 agrees at 7 bases. Per germline, CDR1 LNHDA and CDR2 SQIVND (reference sequence). J lost 7 bases, V lost 2 bases, and 5 bases had no gene match. The CDR3 extends over 13 amino acids. The CDR3 DNA is TGTGCCAGTAGTATAAGAGGGACTAATGAGCAGTACTTC. Residues: CASSIRGTNEQYF.

V is TRBV19 and J is TRBJ1-5; D is possibly TRBD1 (5 bases). V gave up 4 bases and J gave up 0 bases, with 10 bases separating them. The CDR3 length is 15 residues. Germline CDR1 and CDR2: LNHDA and SQIVND (reference sequence). As DNA, the CDR3 is TGTGCCAGTAGTAGGTCGGGGGTTAGCAATCAGCCCCAGCATTTT. Protein product: CASSRSGVSNQPQHF.

This chain joins TRBV11-3 and TRBJ1-1; possible D gene TRBD1, 5 bases. CDR3 length: 15 amino acids. V lost 1 base, J lost 0 bases, and 9 bases lay in between. Germline CDR1 SGHNT, CDR2 YENEEA. The CDR3: CASSLGRGLNTEAFF. CDR3 bases: TGTGCCAGCAGCTTAGGCCGGGGCTTGAACACTGAAGCTTTCTTT.

This clonotype has only a few counts. CDR3 coding DNA: TGCGCCAGCAGCTTGGTGGCGAACACTGAAGCTTTCTTT. It specifies CASSLVANTEAFF. The V gene is TRBV5-1, the J gene TRBJ1-1; the D is unclear. Trimming took off 0 bases at V and 1 base at J, with 4 bases between the two ends. CDR1 SGHRS and CDR2 YFSETQ come from the germline V gene. CDR3 size: 13 residues.